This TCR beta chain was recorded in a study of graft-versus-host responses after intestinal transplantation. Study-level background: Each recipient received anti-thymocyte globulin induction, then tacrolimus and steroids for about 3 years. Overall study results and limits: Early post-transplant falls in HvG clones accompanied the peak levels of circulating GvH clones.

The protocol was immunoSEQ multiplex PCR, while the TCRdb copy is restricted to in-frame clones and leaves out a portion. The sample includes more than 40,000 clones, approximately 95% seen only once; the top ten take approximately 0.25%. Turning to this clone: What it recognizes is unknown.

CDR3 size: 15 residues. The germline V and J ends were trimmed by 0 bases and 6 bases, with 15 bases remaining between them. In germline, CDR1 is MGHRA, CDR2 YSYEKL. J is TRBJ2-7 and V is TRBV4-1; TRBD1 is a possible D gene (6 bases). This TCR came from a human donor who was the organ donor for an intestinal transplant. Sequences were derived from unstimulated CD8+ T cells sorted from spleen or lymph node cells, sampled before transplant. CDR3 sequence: CASSQEGLGGSEQYF. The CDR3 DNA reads TGCGCCAGCAGCCAAGAGGGGCTTGGGGGCAGCGAGCAGTACTTC.